This passage covers 13 T cell receptor beta chains from one sample sequenced in a study of blood T cells in healthy people across ages. It was with a sample-barcoded 5' primer and a J-beta primer mix that a second PCR of roughly 7 to 12 cycles was run. TCRdb reprocessed the 5' RACE reads via MiXCR and lists one record per CDR3 protein. This sample has 1.5 million to 2 million distinct CDR3 sequences; about 49% occur once, and the top ten carry over 2%. Input material: blood. All receptors derive from a woman aged 40 to 49 in good health.

The CDR3 DNA reads TGTGCCAGCAGTGAGGGTCAGGGTTATAATTCACCCCTCCACTTT. Its protein is CASSEGQGYNSPLHF. The V gene is TRBV25-1, the J gene TRBJ1-6, with a weak D call TRBD1 (5 bases). With 3 bases removed from V and 4 bases from J, the gap between germline ends came to 10 bases. The CDR3 length is 15 residues. Germline V gene data show CDR1 as MGHDK and CDR2 as SYGVNS.

The rearrangement links TRBV20-1 to TRBJ1-2, with 7 bases matching TRBD1. From germline, CDR1 is DFQATT and CDR2 SNEGSKA (reference sequence). This CDR3 has 13 residues. V lost 2 bases and J lost 3; bases outside the gene matches: 3. DNA of the CDR3: TGCAGTGCTAGATACACAGGGGACTATGGCTACACCTTC. Translation gives CSARYTGDYGYTF.

The rearrangement links TRBV12-3 or TRBV12-4 to TRBJ2-3; D remains ambiguous. The ends were cut back, 4 bases at V and 10 bases at J, with 9 bases in the middle. This CDR3 has 11 amino acids. The CDR3 nucleotides read TGTGCCAGCAGTTCCCCTGATCCGCAGTATTTT. This encodes CASSSPDPQYF.

V gene TRBV4-1 combines with J gene TRBJ2-1, with 9 bases fitting TRBD1. The CDR3 extends over 16 amino acids. Looked up from germline, CDR1 is MGHRA and CDR2 is YSYEKL. Trimming removed 3 bases from V and 8 bases from J; junction bases left unmatched: 11. As DNA, the CDR3 is TGCGCCAGCAGCCAGCCCGGGACAGGGCATCGTGATGAGCAGTTCTTC. As protein: CASSQPGTGHRDEQFF.

The chain couples TRBV27 to TRBJ2-1; D is possibly TRBD1 or TRBD2 (6 bases each). This CDR3 is built from 13 residues. Germline assignment: CDR1 MNHEY and CDR2 SMNVEV (reference sequence). Trimming removed 5 bases at V and 9 bases at J, with 14 bases between. CDR3 in amino acids: CASSVARGVEQFF. The CDR3 DNA follows: TGTGCCAGCAGTGTTGCGAGGGGGGTTGAGCAGTTCTTC.

J is TRBJ1-2 and V is TRBV7-9, with 8 bases that match TRBD1. CDR1 is SEHNR, CDR2 FQNEAQ, per germline (reference sequence). The V and J ends lost 4 bases and 7 bases, in that order; junction bases with no gene match: 14. This CDR3 is built from 16 residues. The CDR3 sequence is CASSSGTGPGLGGYTF. CDR3 sequence (DNA): TGTGCCAGCAGCTCCGGGACAGGCCCTGGTTTGGGTGGCTACACCTTC.

The sample holds a few counts of this clonotype. The CDR3 sequence: CASTSSGSRGEQFF. The CDR3 nucleotides read TGTGCCAGCACCTCTAGCGGCTCCCGGGGGGAGCAGTTCTTC. The chain carries TRBV6-2 or TRBV6-3 and TRBJ2-1; TRBD2 aligns across 7 bases. Germline assignment: CDR1 MNHEY and CDR2 SVGEGT. Unmatched junction bases numbered 13, after V lost 7 bases and J lost 10 bases. The length of the CDR3 is 14 residues.

The chain joins TRBV9 to TRBJ2-1; 14 bases fit TRBD2. The CDR3 totals 16 residues. The V gene's germline CDR1 is SGDLS and CDR2 YYNGEE. V was pared by 5 bases and J by 4 bases, with 5 bases of the junction left unmatched. The CDR3 protein is CASSARLAGGYNEQFF. The CDR3 DNA sequence: TGTGCCAGCAGTGCCCGACTAGCGGGGGGGTACAATGAGCAGTTCTTC.

V is TRBV7-3 and J is TRBJ1-2; 10 nucleotides align to TRBD1. Trimming took 5 bases from V and 8 from J; bases not matched to a gene: 5. The CDR3 has 13 residues. Germline CDR1 SGHTA, CDR2 FQGTGA. CDR3 amino acids: CASSPDRGQGYTF. As DNA, the CDR3 is TGTGCCAGCAGCCCCGACAGGGGGCAGGGCTACACCTTC. Combining the CDR3 with reference TRBV7-3 and TRBJ1-2 gives the whole variable domain GAGVSQTPSNKVTEKGKYVELRCDPISGHTALYWYRQSLGQGPEFLIYFQGTGAADDSGLPNDRFFAVRPEGSVSTLKIQRTERGDSAVYLCASSPDRGQGYTFGSGTRLTVV.

This clonotype was observed a handful of times. The rearrangement joins TRBV4-1 to TRBJ2-3; D ambiguous. V lost 5 bases and J lost 6, with 12 bases in between. Per germline, CDR1 MGHRA and CDR2 YSYEKL. The CDR3 consists of 13 residues. CDR3 DNA sequence: TGCGCCAGCAGCAGCCCGGGTGAGGATACGCAGTATTTT. As protein: CASSSPGEDTQYF.

The rearrangement links TRBV7-2 to TRBJ1-2; 8 nucleotides line up with TRBD1. The trim removed 5 bases at V and 4 bases at J, leaving 12 bases unmatched. CDR3 length: 16 residues. CDR1 and CDR2 (germline): SGHTA, FQGNSA. This chain's CDR3 is CASSTGTGHLGYGYTF. The CDR3 DNA follows: TGTGCCAGCAGCACCGGGACAGGTCACCTTGGCTATGGCTACACCTTC.

The genes are TRBV7-9 and TRBJ1-4, with 8 nucleotides matching TRBD1. The J segment lost 6 bases and the V segment lost 9 bases, leaving 3 bases of the junction unmatched. Looked up from germline, CDR1 is SEHNR and CDR2 is FQNEAQ (reference sequence). CDR3 length: 12 residues. CDR3 amino acids: CASTGGDEKLFF. CDR3 nucleotide sequence: TGTGCCAGTACAGGGGGGGATGAAAAACTGTTTTTT.

The genes are TRBV6-2 or TRBV6-3 and TRBJ2-3; 10 bases fit TRBD1. Looked up from germline, CDR1 is MNHEY and CDR2 is SVGEGT. The CDR3 has 18 residues. V gave up 2 bases and J gave up 0 bases; unmatched junction bases: 8. The CDR3 sequence: CASSYDETGGSSTDTQYF. CDR3 bases: TGTGCCAGCAGTTACGACGAGACAGGGGGCTCTAGCACAGATACGCAGTATTTT.